Sequencing of this T cell receptor beta chain was carried out in a study of tumor-infiltrating lymphocytes in glioblastoma multiforme. Study-wide results and caveats: Clone frequencies may be distorted by unequal TCR transcripts per cell.

As regards this clonotype: No antigen is known for it.

Multiple V-beta primers and a C-beta primer amplified TCRB from RNA. TCRdb called the multiplex PCR reads again in MiXCR, with one record for every CDR3 protein. The sample has some 10,000 distinct CDR3 sequences, around two thirds seen once. This CDR3 has 13 amino acids. Source material: brain tumor tissue. The V gene is TRBV12-3 or TRBV12-4, the J gene TRBJ1-1; no clear D gene. The receptor comes from a male donor with glioblastoma. As DNA, the CDR3 is TGTGTCAGTAGTCTCGGGCCGAACACTGAAGCTTTCTTT. Translation: CVSSLGPNTEAFF.